This entry concerns a single T cell receptor beta chain. Its matching antigen is unknown. These data come from a study of cytomegalovirus exposure and HLA in healthy donors. This CDR3 comprises 15 residues. The germline V gene encodes CDR1 MNHNS and CDR2 SASEGT. The V and J ends lost 5 bases and 0 bases respectively, with 11 bases between them. Study-wide results and caveats: In the 130 or so validation repertoires, more than 85% of cluster scores exceeded 0, per a later analysis. The classifier, whose performance was assessed in both the original and validation cohorts, reportedly diagnosed cytomegalovirus status with high specificity and sensitivity. In vitro checks showed that a few CMV-associated chains really do target CMV antigens.

Measured with immunoSEQ multiplex PCR; TCRdb has only the in-frame clones, and not every one. The sample gives 250,000 to 400,000 clones, roughly 87% of which show up once; over 1% is in the top ten. The chain has TRBV6-1 and TRBJ2-1; TRBD1 might be the D (6 bases). This clonotype originated in a woman under 40 in good health and CMV-seropositive. Specimen: PBMCs. CDR3 sequence reads: CASSKDSSSYNEQFF. Here the CDR3 DNA reads TGTGCCAGCAGTAAGGACAGTAGCTCCTACAATGAGCAGTTCTTC.